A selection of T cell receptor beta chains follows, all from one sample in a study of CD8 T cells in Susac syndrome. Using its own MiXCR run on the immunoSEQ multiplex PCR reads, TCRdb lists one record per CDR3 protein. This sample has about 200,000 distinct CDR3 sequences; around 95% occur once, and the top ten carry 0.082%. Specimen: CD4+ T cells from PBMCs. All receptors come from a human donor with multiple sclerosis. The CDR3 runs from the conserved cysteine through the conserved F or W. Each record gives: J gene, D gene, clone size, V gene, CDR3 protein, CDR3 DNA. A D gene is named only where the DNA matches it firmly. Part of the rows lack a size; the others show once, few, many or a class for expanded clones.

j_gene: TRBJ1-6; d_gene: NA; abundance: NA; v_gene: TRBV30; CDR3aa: CAWSRDRNSPLHF; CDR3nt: TGTGCCTGGAGTAGAGACAGAAATTCACCCCTCCACTTT
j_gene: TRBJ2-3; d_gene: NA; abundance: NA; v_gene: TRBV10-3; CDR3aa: CAISEVGPADTQYF; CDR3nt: TGTGCCATCAGTGAGGTCGGGCCGGCTGATACGCAGTATTTT
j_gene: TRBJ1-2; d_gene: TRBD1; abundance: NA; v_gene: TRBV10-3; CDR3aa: CAISGDRGRDGYTF; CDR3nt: TGTGCCATCAGTGGCGACAGGGGGCGAGATGGCTACACCTTC
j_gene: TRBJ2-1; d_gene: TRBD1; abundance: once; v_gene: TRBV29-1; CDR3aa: CSVRDRALTNEQFF; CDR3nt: TGCAGCGTCCGGGACAGGGCCCTAACGAATGAGCAGTTCTTC
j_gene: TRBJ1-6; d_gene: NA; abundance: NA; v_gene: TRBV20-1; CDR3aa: CSATGTGYNSPLHF; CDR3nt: TGCAGTGCTACCGGAACAGGGTATAATTCACCCCTCCACTTT
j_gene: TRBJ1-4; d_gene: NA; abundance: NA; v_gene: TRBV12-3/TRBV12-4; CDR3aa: CASSHRAEKLFF; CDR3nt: TGTGCCAGCAGTCACAGGGCCGAAAAACTGTTTTTT
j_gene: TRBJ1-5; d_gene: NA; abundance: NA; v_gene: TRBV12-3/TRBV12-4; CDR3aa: CASRGDLTQPQHF; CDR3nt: TGTGCCAGTCGTGGGGACCTAACCCAGCCCCAGCATTTT
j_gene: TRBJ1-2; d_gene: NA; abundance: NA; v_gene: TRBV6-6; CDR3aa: CASSYAGDGYTF; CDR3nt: TGTGCCAGCAGTTACGCAGGGGATGGCTACACCTTC
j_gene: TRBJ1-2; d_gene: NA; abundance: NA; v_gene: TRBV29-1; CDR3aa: CSVSQGSYGYTF; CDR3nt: TGCAGCGTGTCACAGGGCTCCTATGGCTACACCTTC
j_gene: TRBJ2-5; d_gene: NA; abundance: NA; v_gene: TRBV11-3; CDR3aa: CASSPGMGHETQYF; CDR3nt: TGTGCCAGCAGCCCAGGGATGGGGCATGAGACCCAGTACTTC
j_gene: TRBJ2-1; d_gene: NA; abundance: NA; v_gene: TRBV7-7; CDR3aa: CASSQGRSSYNEQFF; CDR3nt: TGTGCTAGCAGCCAAGGGAGGAGCTCCTACAATGAGCAGTTCTTC
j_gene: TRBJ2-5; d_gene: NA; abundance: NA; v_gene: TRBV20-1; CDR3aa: CSARDGSSFQETQYF; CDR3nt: TGCAGTGCTAGAGACGGGTCCTCGTTCCAAGAGACCCAGTACTTC
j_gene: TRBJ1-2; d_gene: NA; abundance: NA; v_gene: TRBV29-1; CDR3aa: CSVEARVGYTF; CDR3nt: TGCAGCGTTGAAGCTCGAGTCGGCTACACCTTC
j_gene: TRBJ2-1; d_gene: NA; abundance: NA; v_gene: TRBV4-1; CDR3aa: CASSQGRSDYNEQFF; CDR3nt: TGCGCCAGCAGCCAGGGGCGGTCCGACTACAATGAGCAGTTCTTC
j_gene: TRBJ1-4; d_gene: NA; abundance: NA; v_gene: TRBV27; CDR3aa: CASRLQGSPNEKLFF; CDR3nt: TGTGCCAGCAGACTCCAGGGATCGCCCAATGAAAAACTGTTTTTT
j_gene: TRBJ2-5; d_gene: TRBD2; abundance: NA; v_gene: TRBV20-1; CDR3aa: CSARTSFQETQYF; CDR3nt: TGCAGTGCTCGGACTAGCTTTCAAGAGACCCAGTACTTC
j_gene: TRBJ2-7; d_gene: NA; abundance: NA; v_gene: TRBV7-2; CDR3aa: CASRERAGPSYEQYF; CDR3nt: TGTGCCAGCAGAGAGAGGGCAGGGCCCTCCTACGAGCAGTACTTC
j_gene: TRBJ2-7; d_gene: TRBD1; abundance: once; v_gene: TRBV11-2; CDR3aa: CASSWTGGTYEQYF; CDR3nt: TGTGCCAGCAGCTGGACAGGGGGTACCTACGAGCAGTACTTC
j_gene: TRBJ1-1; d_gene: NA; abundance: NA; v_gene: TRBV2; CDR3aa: CASSEGGRAFF; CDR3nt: TGTGCCAGCAGTGAGGGGGGCCGAGCTTTCTTT
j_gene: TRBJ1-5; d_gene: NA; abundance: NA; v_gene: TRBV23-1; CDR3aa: CASSERTALIIGPQHF; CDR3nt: TGCGCCAGCAGCGAACGGACAGCCCTCATAATCGGCCCCCAGCATTTT
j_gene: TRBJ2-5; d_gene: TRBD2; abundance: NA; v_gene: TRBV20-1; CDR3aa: CSARDLQAGAGRETQYF; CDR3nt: TGCAGTGCTAGAGATCTCCAAGCGGGGGCCGGGAGGGAGACCCAGTACTTC
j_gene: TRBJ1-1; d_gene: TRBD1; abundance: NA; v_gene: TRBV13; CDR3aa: CASSARDREAFF; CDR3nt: TGTGCCAGCAGCGCCAGGGACAGGGAAGCTTTCTTT
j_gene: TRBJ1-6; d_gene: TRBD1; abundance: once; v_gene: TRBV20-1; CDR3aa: CSAAGPGQNNSPLHF; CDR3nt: TGCAGTGCCGCAGGTCCGGGACAGAATAATTCACCCCTCCACTTT
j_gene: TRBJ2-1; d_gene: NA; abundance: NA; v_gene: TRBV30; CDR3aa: CAWKTSEARGEQFF; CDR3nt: TGTGCCTGGAAGACCTCGGAAGCCAGAGGGGAGCAGTTCTTC
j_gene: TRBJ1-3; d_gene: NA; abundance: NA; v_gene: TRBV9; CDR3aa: CASSVAPNSGNTIYF; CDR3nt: TGTGCCAGCAGCGTAGCTCCCAACTCTGGAAACACCATATATTTT
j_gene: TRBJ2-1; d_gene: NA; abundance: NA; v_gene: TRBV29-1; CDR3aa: CSVEGFVKSSYNEQFF; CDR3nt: TGCAGCGTTGAAGGCTTTGTGAAGAGCTCCTACAATGAGCAGTTCTTC